This T cell receptor beta chain was retrieved from a study of CD4 T cells in relation to SARS-CoV-2 and coronaviruses. Study background: Convalescent patients had median age about 40 years, range roughly 21 to 75. General study points: Monoreactive clones expanded significantly more to SARS-CoV-2 than crossreactive clones did.

Naive and memory CD4+ T cells came from enriched cryopreserved PBMCs. Sorted naive or memory CD4+ cells met CEF peptides for approximately nine days. In the case of this clone: Its specificity is unknown.

Between the trimmed V and J ends, which lost 11 bases and 6 bases, there was a span of 20 bases. This CDR3 region has 13 residues. Germline values: CDR1 ENHRY, CDR2 SYGVKD. Repertoires were generated with immunoSEQ multiplex PCR, while TCRdb's copy carries only in-frame clones and drops some. The sample holds about 37,000 clones, more than 65% seen once. Sequencing was done on a sample of naive CD4+ T cells from PBMCs, cultured in vitro. Subset denoted: naive CD4+ T cells isolated by negative enrichment. This receptor was taken from an adult with COVID-19. This sequence joins TRBV10-3 and TRBJ2-7, with D perhaps being TRBD1 or TRBD2 (6 bases each). In DNA form, the CDR3 reads TGTGCCGCAACGGCGTTCCGGGGGCTCGAGCAGTACTTC. Translation: CAATAFRGLEQYF.